Listed below are T cell receptor beta chains from one sample, sequenced in a study of Ad26.COV2.S vaccination and SARS-CoV-2 variants. Measured with immunoSEQ multiplex PCR; TCRdb has only the in-frame clones, and not every one. The table shows 300,000 to 450,000 clones, with 92% occurring only once. The material was peripheral blood, obtained after recovery from COVID-19. The origin of the receptors is a human donor who had recovered from COVID-19. Both conserved end residues are part of each CDR3. Each record gives: V gene, D gene, J gene, clone size, CDR3 DNA, CDR3 protein. The D gene is left open where the match is weak. Rows give clone size only sometimes, using once, few, many, or a class for an expanded clone.

TRBV5-1,NA,TRBJ1-6,NA,TGCGCCAGCAGCTCGACCCCCGGGACAACACCCCTCCACTTT,CASSSTPGTTPLHF
TRBV10-3,NA,TRBJ1-4,NA,TGTGCCATCAGTGAGTCAGGAGGGTTTGGAGAAAAACTGTTTTTT,CAISESGGFGEKLFF
TRBV4-3,NA,TRBJ1-2,NA,TGCGCCAGCAGCCAAGATCTCCAAAAAAACTATGGCTACACCTTC,CASSQDLQKNYGYTF
TRBV5-1,TRBD1,TRBJ2-1,NA,TGCGCCAGCAGCTTTCGACAGGGGGTGGCATACAATGAGCAGTTCTTC,CASSFRQGVAYNEQFF
TRBV7-9,NA,TRBJ2-2,NA,TGTGCCAGCAGCTTCATTCAAGTGACCGGGGAGCTGTTTTTT,CASSFIQVTGELFF
TRBV19,TRBD2,TRBJ2-3,NA,TGTGCCAGTAGTATGCCCACTAGCGGGGGGTTGTGGTCAACAGATACGCAGTATTTT,CASSMPTSGGLWSTDTQYF
TRBV2,NA,TRBJ1-2,NA,TGTGCCAGCACGGACCACGGGGACTATGGCTACACCTTC,CASTDHGDYGYTF
TRBV4-3,NA,TRBJ1-2,NA,TGCGCCAGCAGCCAAGATTTGGGGGCGGGCTACACCTTC,CASSQDLGAGYTF
TRBV21-1,NA,TRBJ2-7,NA,TGTGCCAGCAGCAAAGGGGGGGGCCCCTACGAGCAGTACTTC,CASSKGGGPYEQYF
TRBV10-1,TRBD1,TRBJ1-4,NA,TGCGCCAGCAGGCCTAGCGGGACAGAGAATGAAAAACTGTTTTTT,CASRPSGTENEKLFF
TRBV6-5,TRBD1,TRBJ1-2,NA,TGTGCCAGCAGTCGGACGGGACAGACTAACTATGGCTACACCTTC,CASSRTGQTNYGYTF
TRBV7-9,NA,TRBJ2-5,NA,TGTGCCAGCAGCCCCGCGATTGGGGGAGAGACCCAGTACTTC,CASSPAIGGETQYF
TRBV11-2,NA,TRBJ2-5,NA,TGTGCCAGCAGCTTACAAGGGTCAGGCTCAAGGACCCAGTACTTC,CASSLQGSGSRTQYF
TRBV6-5,TRBD2,TRBJ2-6,NA,TGTGCCAGCGGGCAGCGGGAACCTGGGGCCAACGTCCTGACTTTC,CASGQREPGANVLTF
TRBV2,NA,TRBJ2-2,NA,TGTGCCAGCACCCTACAAGGGGCAGGGAGCACCGGGGAGCTGTTTTTT,CASTLQGAGSTGELFF
TRBV5-1,NA,TRBJ2-3,NA,TGCGCCAGCAGCTTGGAAGGGCGGATCACAGATACGCAGTATTTT,CASSLEGRITDTQYF
TRBV7-9,NA,TRBJ2-5,NA,TGTGCCAGCAGCTTAGCAGGGTGGGGAAGACAAGAGACCCAGTACTTC,CASSLAGWGRQETQYF
TRBV2,NA,TRBJ2-1,NA,TGTGCCAGCAGTGAATGGAGCAATGAGCAGTTCTTC,CASSEWSNEQFF
TRBV5-1,NA,TRBJ1-2,NA,TGCGCCAGCAGCCGGGACCCGAGTTCAGCTGATGGCTACACCTTC,CASSRDPSSADGYTF
TRBV6-2/TRBV6-3,NA,TRBJ2-7,NA,TGTGCCAGCAGTTACCGCCGACACTACGAGCAGTACTTC,CASSYRRHYEQYF
TRBV28,NA,TRBJ2-7,NA,TGTGCCAGCAGTTTACTTCTTCCAGGCCACGAGCAGTACTTC,CASSLLLPGHEQYF
TRBV7-8,NA,TRBJ2-5,NA,TGTGCCAGCAACCCCGGGGGCTCGGGAGAGACCCAGTACTTC,CASNPGGSGETQYF
TRBV27,TRBD2,TRBJ2-7,NA,TGTGCCAGCAGTTTAGGTCTAGCGGGGTCCTACGAGCAGTACTTC,CASSLGLAGSYEQYF
TRBV5-4,TRBD1,TRBJ2-7,NA,TGTGCCAGCAGCCGGGGACAGGGGCGCAACGAGCAGTACTTC,CASSRGQGRNEQYF
TRBV12-2,NA,TRBJ2-7,NA,TGTGCAACCTCGCCCTGGAGCTACGAGCAGTACTTC,CATSPWSYEQYF
TRBV5-4,NA,TRBJ1-1,NA,TGTGCCAGCAGCCTGGGCAGGCCAAACACTGAAGCTTTCTTT,CASSLGRPNTEAFF
TRBV10-3,TRBD1,TRBJ2-1,NA,TGTGCCATCTCAATCACAGGGGGCAATGAGCAGTTCTTC,CAISITGGNEQFF
TRBV10-2,TRBD2,TRBJ2-7,once,TGCGCCACCAGTGGGAGGGGCCCCTCCGCCTACGAGCAGTACTTC,CATSGRGPSAYEQYF
TRBV18,TRBD2,TRBJ2-2,NA,TGTGCCAGCTCGTCCGGGACTAGGGCCTCCGGGGAGCTGTTTTTT,CASSSGTRASGELFF
TRBV6-2/TRBV6-3,NA,TRBJ2-5,once,TGTGCCAGCAGTTACTCGCGGGGACCCCTCCAAGAGACCCAGTACTTC,CASSYSRGPLQETQYF
TRBV27,TRBD1,TRBJ1-4,NA,TGTGCCAGCAGTCTAGGACAGGATGGTGAAAAACTGTTTTTT,CASSLGQDGEKLFF
TRBV6-5,TRBD2,TRBJ2-7,NA,TGTGCCAGCAGCGGATCCGGGACTAGCGCGGCCGAGCAGTACTTC,CASSGSGTSAAEQYF
TRBV6-5,TRBD2,TRBJ2-1,NA,TGTGCCAGCAGTTACCTAGCGGGGGGGCCAAATGAGCAGTTCTTC,CASSYLAGGPNEQFF
TRBV15,NA,TRBJ2-3,NA,TGTGCCACCAGCAGAGGGACTAAAGCGGGCACAGATACGCAGTATTTT,CATSRGTKAGTDTQYF
TRBV9,TRBD1,TRBJ1-2,few,TGTGCCAGCAGCGGTGACAGGGGAGGCGGCTACACCTTC,CASSGDRGGGYTF
TRBV2,NA,TRBJ2-2,few,TGTGCCAGCAGTGAGGGGGGGCGAACCGGGGAGCTGTTTTTT,CASSEGGRTGELFF
TRBV7-6,NA,TRBJ2-3,NA,TGTGCCAGCAGCTTAGGTGTCTTCCCGGGGTCAGATACGCAGTATTTT,CASSLGVFPGSDTQYF
TRBV9,NA,TRBJ1-3,NA,TGTGCCAGCAGCCCCCCAGGCGTTAGCTCTGGAAACACCATATATTTT,CASSPPGVSSGNTIYF
TRBV9,TRBD2,TRBJ2-1,NA,TGTGCCAGCAGCGCGACTAGCGGGGGGACGTACAATGAGCAGTTCTTC,CASSATSGGTYNEQFF
TRBV27,NA,TRBJ1-2,NA,TGTGCCAGCTCGGAAAACAGGGTAAATGGCTACACCTTC,CASSENRVNGYTF
TRBV3-1/TRBV3-2,TRBD1,TRBJ1-4,NA,TGTGCCAGCAGCCGAATGACAGGGCTTGCAACTAATGAAAAACTGTTTTTT,CASSRMTGLATNEKLFF
TRBV6-5,TRBD1,TRBJ1-1,NA,TGTGCCAGCACCCGCCGCGGGACAGGGGGCACTGAAGCTTTCTTT,CASTRRGTGGTEAFF
TRBV5-6,NA,TRBJ1-5,NA,TGTGCCAGCAGCTTGGGGTCCCTGGGGCAGCCCCAGCATTTT,CASSLGSLGQPQHF
TRBV12-3/TRBV12-4,NA,TRBJ1-2,NA,TGTGCCAGCACCCCCACCGTTTCCTATGGCTACACCTTC,CASTPTVSYGYTF
TRBV3-1/TRBV3-2,TRBD2,TRBJ2-3,NA,TGTGCCAGCAGCCGCCCGGGACTAGCCTTAGATACGCAGTATTTT,CASSRPGLALDTQYF
TRBV29-1,NA,TRBJ1-2,NA,TGCAGCGTTGACGGCCAGGTCAACGAAGGGGTCTATGGCTACACCTTC,CSVDGQVNEGVYGYTF
TRBV5-1,NA,TRBJ1-2,once,TGCGCCAGCAGCTTAAGTACGGGGACACTGCTTAACTATGGCTACACCTTC,CASSLSTGTLLNYGYTF
TRBV6-2/TRBV6-3,TRBD1,TRBJ1-2,NA,TGTGCCAGCAGTTACTCGAATTCAGGGGGGCAACTTCGGGGCTACACCTTC,CASSYSNSGGQLRGYTF
TRBV9,TRBD1,TRBJ2-7,NA,TGTGCCAGCAGCGTCGAGGGACAGGGTAACGTGCAGTACTTC,CASSVEGQGNVQYF
TRBV5-4,TRBD2,TRBJ2-2,NA,TGTGCCAGCAGAAACACGGGACTAGCCAAAACCGGGGAGCTGTTTTTT,CASRNTGLAKTGELFF
TRBV11-2,TRBD1,TRBJ2-3,NA,TGTGCCAGCAGCGAAAGACAGGGGGTAGATACGCAGTATTTT,CASSERQGVDTQYF
TRBV29-1,NA,TRBJ2-7,NA,TGCAGCGTTTCCCGGGATTACGAGCAGTACTTC,CSVSRDYEQYF
TRBV5-1,NA,TRBJ2-1,NA,TGCGCCAGCAGCTGGAGACTAGATGAGCAGTTCTTC,CASSWRLDEQFF